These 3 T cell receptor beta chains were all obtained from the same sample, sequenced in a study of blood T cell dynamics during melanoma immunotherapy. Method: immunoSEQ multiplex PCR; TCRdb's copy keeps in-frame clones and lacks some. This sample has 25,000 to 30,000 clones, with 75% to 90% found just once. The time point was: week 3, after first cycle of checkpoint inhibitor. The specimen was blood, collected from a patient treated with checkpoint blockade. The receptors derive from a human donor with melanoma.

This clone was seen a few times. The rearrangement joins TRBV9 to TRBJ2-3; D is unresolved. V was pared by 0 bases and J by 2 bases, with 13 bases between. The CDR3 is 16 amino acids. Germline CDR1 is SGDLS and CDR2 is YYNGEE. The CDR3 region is CASSVDFGRNTDTQYF. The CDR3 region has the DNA TGTGCCAGCAGCGTAGATTTCGGGCGGAACACAGATACGCAGTATTTT.

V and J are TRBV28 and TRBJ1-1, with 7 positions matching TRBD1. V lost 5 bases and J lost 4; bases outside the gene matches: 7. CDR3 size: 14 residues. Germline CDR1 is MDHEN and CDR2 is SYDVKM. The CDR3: CASSVNRGSTEAFF. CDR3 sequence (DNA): TGTGCCAGCAGTGTCAACAGGGGTAGCACTGAAGCTTTCTTT. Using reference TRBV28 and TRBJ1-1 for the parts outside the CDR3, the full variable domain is DVKVTQSSRYLVKRTGEKVFLECVQDMDHENMFWYRQDPGLGLRLIYFSYDVKMKEKGDIPEGYSVSREKKERFSLILESASTNQTSMYLCASSVNRGSTEAFFGQGTRLTVV.

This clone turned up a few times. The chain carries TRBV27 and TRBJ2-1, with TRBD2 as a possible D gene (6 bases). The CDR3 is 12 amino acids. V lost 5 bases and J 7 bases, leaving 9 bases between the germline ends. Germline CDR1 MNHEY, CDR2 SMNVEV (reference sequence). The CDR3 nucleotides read TGTGCCAGCAGTCCGGGGGAAAATGAGCAGTTCTTC. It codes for CASSPGENEQFF.